This TCR beta chain was recorded in a study of PD-L1 blockade in urothelial cancer. In the study overall: Males with urothelial cancer arising in the bladder constituted most of the 29 patients.

Time point here: pretreatment peripheral blood. This clone was recorded a few times. Antigen unknown. Added to each PCR by spiking were synthetic TCR analog templates. Repertoires were generated with immunoSEQ multiplex PCR, while TCRdb's copy carries only in-frame clones and drops some. This table has 90,000 or so clones, 90% appearing once. Per germline, CDR1 MNHNY and CDR2 SVGAGI (reference sequence). Trimming removed 5 bases from V and 4 bases from J, with 17 bases in between. The CDR3 has 15 residues. Study observations and caveats: When measured at 3 weeks, tumor-associated blood clones expanded more in durable-benefit patients.

Here the sequenced sample was PBMCs, taken around atezolizumab (anti-PD-L1) treatment. The gene calls are TRBV6-6 and TRBJ1-1, with a possible D match to TRBD1 (5 bases). The clonotype comes from a man aged 60 to 75 with urothelial cancer. This chain's CDR3 is CASSDQGVVGTEAFF. Written as DNA, the CDR3 is TGTGCCAGCAGTGACCAAGGGGTGGTTGGCACTGAAGCTTTCTTT.